A selection of T cell receptor beta chains follows, all from one sample in a study of early T cells in non-severe SARS-CoV-2 infection. TCRdb re-analysed the 5' RACE reads in MiXCR, keeping a single row per CDR3 protein. Of about 75,000 distinct CDR3 sequences in the sample, approximately 10% were seen once. The source material was whole blood, sampled at baseline. These receptors were taken from an adult who was a healthcare worker with PCR-confirmed SARS-CoV-2 infection or an uninfected control (not recorded which). Each CDR3 is given with its conserved first and last residue. The D gene is left open where the match is weak. The size field is filled for only some rows; it gives once, few, many or a size class.

TRBV20-1	-	-	TRBJ1-6	TGCAGTGCTTGGGGGCCGGGACAAGAAAACAAAGCCCTCCACTTT	CSAWGPGQENKALHF
TRBV18	-	-	TRBJ1-4	TGTGCCAGCTCACCAATCCGTCGAGACAATGAAAAACTGTTTTTT	CASSPIRRDNEKLFF
TRBV28	-	many	TRBJ2-5	TGTGCCGCTAAGGGCGGGGGCCTCCAAGAGACCCAGTACTTC	CAAKGGGLQETQYF
TRBV7-9	TRBD1	few	TRBJ2-7	TGTGCCAGCTCACGGACAGGCCCCCAAGAGCAGTACTTC	CASSRTGPQEQYF
TRBV28	-	many	TRBJ2-3	TGTGCCAGCAGTGCCTCTCGGAGCACAGATACGCAGTATTTT	CASSASRSTDTQYF
TRBV7-9	-	-	TRBJ2-7	TGTGCCAGCAGCTTAGCGCTGGCTACCTACGAGCAGTGCTTC	CASSLALATYEQCF
TRBV19	TRBD1	-	TRBJ2-2	TGTGCCAGCAAACCGGGACAGGGAGCATCCGGGGAGCTGTTTTTT	CASKPGQGASGELFF
TRBV7-2	-	many	TRBJ1-2	TGTGCCAGCAGCCAGGGGCGTGGAACGGGCTATGGCTACACCTTC	CASSQGRGTGYGYTF
TRBV6-6	TRBD1	few	TRBJ1-1	TGTGCCAGCAGTTATCAAGGGGGCCTCACTGAAGCTTTCTTT	CASSYQGGLTEAFF
TRBV29-1	-	few	TRBJ2-5	TGCAGCGCTTCGAGGTCGAATTTGGGAGAGACCCAGTACTTC	CSASRSNLGETQYF
TRBV28	-	-	TRBJ1-1	TGTGCCCTGGGGGGGGCAACTGAAGCTTTCTTT	CALGGATEAFF
TRBV29-1	TRBD1	-	TRBJ2-2	TGCAGCGTTGCTGACAGGGGGTTCGCCGGGGAGCTGTTTTTT	CSVADRGFAGELFF
TRBV28	TRBD1	-	TRBJ2-1	TGTGCCAGCAGTAACCCTCGCGCCCCTAGGACAGGTCCCGGGGATGAGCAGTTCTTC	CASSNPRAPRTGPGDEQFF
TRBV24-1	-	-	TRBJ2-1	TGTGCCACCAGTGATTACTACAATGAGCAGTTCTTC	CATSDYYNEQFF
TRBV10-2	TRBD1	few	TRBJ1-6	TGCGCCAGCATGAGGGACAGGGTTAATTCACCCCTCCACTTT	CASMRDRVNSPLHF
TRBV7-6	-	-	TRBJ1-1	TGTGCCAGCACCCCGGGGTTGAACACTGAAGCTTTCTTT	CASTPGLNTEAFF
TRBV12-3/TRBV12-4	-	few	TRBJ2-3	TGTGCCAGCAGTTTAGGCAGCAGGGCTAGCACAGATACGCAGTATTTT	CASSLGSRASTDTQYF
TRBV19	TRBD1	few	TRBJ2-4	TGTGCCAGTGGGGGACAGGGTTTAGCCAAAAACATTCAGTACTTC	CASGGQGLAKNIQYF
TRBV5-1	-	-	TRBJ2-7	TGCGCCAGCAGCTGGAACAGTCGCGAGCAGTACTTC	CASSWNSREQYF
TRBV29-1	TRBD1	-	TRBJ2-2	TGCAGCGTTAAACAGGGGGCCGGGGAGCTGTTTTTT	CSVKQGAGELFF
TRBV29-1	TRBD1	few	TRBJ2-1	TGCAGCGTTACCCCAGGGACAGGGTTGGATGAGCAGTTCTTC	CSVTPGTGLDEQFF
TRBV6-1	TRBD1	-	TRBJ1-1	TGTGCCAGCGGGGACAGGGACACTGAAGCTTTCTTT	CASGDRDTEAFF
TRBV29-1	TRBD1	many	TRBJ2-1	TGCAGCGTTGATACCGGGACAGGAGATTACAATGAGCAGTTCTTC	CSVDTGTGDYNEQFF
TRBV19	-	many	TRBJ2-1	TGTGCCAGTAGCACCCCCGGTTGGGGTGAGCAGTTCTTC	CASSTPGWGEQFF
TRBV20-1	-	few	TRBJ2-7	TGCAGTGCTAGAGAACCCCGGGGAAGGCTCGATGCCTACGAGCAGTACTTC	CSAREPRGRLDAYEQYF
TRBV11-2	-	-	TRBJ2-1	TGTGCCAGCAGCTTAGTACTAACTTACAATGAGCAGTTCTTC	CASSLVLTYNEQFF
TRBV2	-	many	TRBJ2-5	TGTGCCAGCAGTGCCGCGGGGGCTGGGCAAGAGACCCAGTACTTC	CASSAAGAGQETQYF
TRBV6-5	TRBD2	many	TRBJ2-7	TGTGCCAGCAGTTACGGACACGGGGGGTCCTACGAGCAGTACTTC	CASSYGHGGSYEQYF
TRBV30	TRBD1	-	TRBJ1-1	TGTGCCTGGGTGGGACAGCCCGTGAGGAACACTGAAGCTTTCTTT	CAWVGQPVRNTEAFF
TRBV19	TRBD1	-	TRBJ2-7	TGTGCCAGTAGTATAGGGGGACAGGGGACGCACTCCTACGAGCAGTACTTC	CASSIGGQGTHSYEQYF
TRBV20-1	TRBD1	-	TRBJ2-5	TGCAGTGCTAGGGCCTGGACAGGGGGCATAGGAGAGACCCAGTACTTC	CSARAWTGGIGETQYF
TRBV6-6	-	-	TRBJ2-3	TGTGCCAGCAGTTACAGCCAGGGGCGCACAGATACGCAGTATTTT	CASSYSQGRTDTQYF
TRBV7-2	-	few	TRBJ1-2	TGTGCCAGCAGCTTCACAGAAGACTTTGGCTACACCTTC	CASSFTEDFGYTF
TRBV3-1	TRBD1	few	TRBJ2-7	TGTGCCAGCAGCCCCGGACAGGGTCGATACGAGCAGTACTTC	CASSPGQGRYEQYF
TRBV5-4	TRBD1	-	TRBJ1-6	TGTGCCAGCAGCTTAGATCCCGGGACAGTAAATTCACCCCTCCACTTT	CASSLDPGTVNSPLHF
TRBV3-1	-	few	TRBJ1-1	TGTGCCAGCAGCCGAACGAGTAACACTGAAGCTTTCTTT	CASSRTSNTEAFF
TRBV28	-	-	TRBJ2-7	TGTGCCAGCAGTTTATATGCGGGTGTTGCGTACTTC	CASSLYAGVAYF
TRBV7-8	TRBD2	-	TRBJ2-2	TGTGCCAGCAGCCGTAGCGGGGAAAACACCGGGGAGCTGTTTTTT	CASSRSGENTGELFF
TRBV19	-	few	TRBJ2-5	TGTGCCAGTAGTCTCGGCGGAGTCGGAGAGACCCAGTACTTC	CASSLGGVGETQYF
TRBV4-1	-	many	TRBJ1-2	TGCGCCAGCAGCCAAGATCCAGAATGGGGGTCCTATGGCTACACCTTC	CASSQDPEWGSYGYTF
TRBV18	TRBD2	-	TRBJ2-3	TGTGCCAGCTCACCTGGAGTGCGGGGGATCACAGATACGCAGTATTTT	CASSPGVRGITDTQYF
TRBV6-2/TRBV6-3	-	-	TRBJ1-5	TGTGCCAGCAGTGACACTAGCAATCAGCCCCAGCATTTT	CASSDTSNQPQHF
TRBV3-1	-	few	TRBJ2-7	TGTGCCAGCAGCCAAGCTAGGTCCTCTCGGGAGCAGTACTTC	CASSQARSSREQYF
TRBV9	TRBD1	few	TRBJ2-2	TGTGCCAGCAGCGTAGCCAGGGGGCTAGCCGGGGAGCTGTTTTTT	CASSVARGLAGELFF
TRBV6-5	-	-	TRBJ2-6	TGTGCCAGCAGTTACCGGGGATCTGGGGCCAACGTCCTGTCTTTC	CASSYRGSGANVLSF
TRBV11-3	-	many	TRBJ2-1	TGTGCCAGCAGCTTAGATTCGGGTCAGCTCTACAATGAGCAGTTCTTC	CASSLDSGQLYNEQFF
TRBV7-6	TRBD2	-	TRBJ2-3	TGTGCCAGCAGCCTAGGGGCCAGGACTAGCGGGGGGTACCTAAGCACAGATACGCAGTATTTT	CASSLGARTSGGYLSTDTQYF
TRBV4-1	-	-	TRBJ1-1	TGCGCCAGCACCCCCACGGGGCTGAACACTGAAGCTTTCTTT	CASTPTGLNTEAFF
TRBV29-1	-	many	TRBJ1-2	TGCAGCGTTGATGGTGGGGGTGATGGCTACACCTTC	CSVDGGGDGYTF
TRBV29-1	-	many	TRBJ2-5	TGCAGCGTTGCCCCAGGTAGCAGAGGATATGAGACCCAGTACTTC	CSVAPGSRGYETQYF
TRBV11-2	-	-	TRBJ2-7	TGTGCCAGCAGCGGGAGTAGCGGAATAACCTACGAGCAGTACTTC	CASSGSSGITYEQYF
TRBV6-5	-	few	TRBJ1-3	TGTGCCAGCAGTTACGGACAGATCCGCTCTGGAAACACCATATATTTT	CASSYGQIRSGNTIYF
TRBV5-1	TRBD1	-	TRBJ2-1	TGCGCCAGCAGAACTACAGGGGCAAGCTCCTACAATGAGCAGTTCTTC	CASRTTGASSYNEQFF
TRBV30	-	many	TRBJ2-2	TGTGCCTGGAGTCTCCTCGCGCGCGCCCCCACCGGGGAGCTGTTTTTT	CAWSLLARAPTGELFF
TRBV6-4	-	-	TRBJ1-1	TGTGCCAGCAGTGACTCGGACAACACTGAAGCTTTCTTT	CASSDSDNTEAFF
TRBV7-3	-	few	TRBJ2-6	TGTGCCAGCAGCCCGGCTGGGGCCAACGTCCTGACTTTC	CASSPAGANVLTF
TRBV7-6	TRBD2	-	TRBJ2-3	TGTGCCAGCAGCTCGAGTACTAGCGAAGGCCCCACAGATACGCAGTATTTT	CASSSSTSEGPTDTQYF